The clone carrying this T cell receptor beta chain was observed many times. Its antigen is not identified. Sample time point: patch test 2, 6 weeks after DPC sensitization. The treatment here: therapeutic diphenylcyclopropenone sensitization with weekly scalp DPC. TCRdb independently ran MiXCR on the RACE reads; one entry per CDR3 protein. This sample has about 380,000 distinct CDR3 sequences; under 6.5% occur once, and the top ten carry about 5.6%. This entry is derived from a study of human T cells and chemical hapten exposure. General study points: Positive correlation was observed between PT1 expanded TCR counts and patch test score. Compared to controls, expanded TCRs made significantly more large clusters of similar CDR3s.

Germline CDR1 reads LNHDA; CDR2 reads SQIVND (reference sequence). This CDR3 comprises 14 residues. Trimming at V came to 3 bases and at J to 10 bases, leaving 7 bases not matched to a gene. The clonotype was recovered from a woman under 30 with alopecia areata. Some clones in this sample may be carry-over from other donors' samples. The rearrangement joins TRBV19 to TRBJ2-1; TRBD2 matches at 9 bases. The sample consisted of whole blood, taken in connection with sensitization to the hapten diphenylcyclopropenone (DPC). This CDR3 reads CASSIFRGGDEQFF. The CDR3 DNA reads TGTGCCAGTAGTATCTTCCGCGGGGGGGACGAGCAGTTCTTC.